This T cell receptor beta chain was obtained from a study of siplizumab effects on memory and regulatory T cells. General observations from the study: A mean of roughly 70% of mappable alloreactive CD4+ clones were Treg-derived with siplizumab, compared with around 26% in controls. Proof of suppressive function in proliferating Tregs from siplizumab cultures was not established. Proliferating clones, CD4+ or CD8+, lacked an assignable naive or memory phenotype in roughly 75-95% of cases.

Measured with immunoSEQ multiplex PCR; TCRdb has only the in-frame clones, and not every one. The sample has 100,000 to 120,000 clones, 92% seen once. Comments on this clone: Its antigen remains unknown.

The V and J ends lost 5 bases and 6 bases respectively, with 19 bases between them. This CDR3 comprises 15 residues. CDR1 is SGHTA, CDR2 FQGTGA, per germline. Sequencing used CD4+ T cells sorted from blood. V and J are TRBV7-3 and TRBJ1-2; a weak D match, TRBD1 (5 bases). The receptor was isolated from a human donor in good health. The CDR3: CASSTGDVGEDGYTF. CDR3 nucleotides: TGTGCCAGCAGCACCGGGGACGTGGGGGAAGATGGCTACACCTTC.